Included here is one T cell receptor (beta chain) sequence, with context. This clonotype appeared once. Its antigen is currently not known. No base qualities exist here, and no much larger clone lies one base off it. Evidence from one read is weak. RNA was extracted using the RNeasy kit, and about 0.45 to 1 ug of the RNA was reverse transcribed with random hexamers. TCR beta CDR3 regions were amplified with the immunoSEQ multiplex PCR assay covering 54 Vbeta and 13 Jbeta segments. PCR amplification bias was corrected by using a synthetic template baseline for primer optimization and computational correction. Turning to the authors' computational methods: Reads were annotated to V, D and J genes per IMGT and analyzed with immunoSEQ Analyzer, keeping only productive sequences. Clonality was computed as one minus Shannon entropy normalized by log2 of the number of productive unique sequences. For each patient and control, public and private clones were evaluated within the 100 most prevalent clones. A clone was defined as Susac-specific if it was absent from the healthy and MS cohorts, from some 1,100 published viral clones and from other ImmuneACCESS disease sequences. The public reads were reanalyzed by TCRdb: fastp trimming at Q25, MiXCR alignment, in-frame beta chains only. CDR3 protein sequences are deduplicated, and each keeps its most common genes and DNA. V and J calls and clone size were set by TCRdb, not the authors. The table for this sample lists about 170,000 distinct CDR3 sequences; about 96% of them were counted only once. About 0.13% of the sample is held by the ten biggest clonotypes.

The sample originates from a study of CD8 T cells in Susac syndrome (dated by TCRdb to the late 2010s). With respect to the entire study: Of the Susac syndrome patients who were sequenced, over five had clinically active disease and 8 or 9 were in clinical remission. Susac syndrome patients were therapy-naive, on corticosteroids (some also receiving IVIg), or on IVIg alone at blood withdrawal. Repertoire sequencing was used to test whether CD8+ T cell activation and differentiation in Susac syndrome was antigen driven. Summary of the overall study and its limitations: The number of individuals in the TCR sequencing and HLA analysis was recognized as being relatively small. No clonal expansion was detected in the CD4+ T cell repertoire of Susac syndrome patients.

From the cysteine through the phenylalanine, the CDR3 covers 13 amino acids. The entry retains the CDR3 DNA only, 39 bases that are in frame from base 1. Germline trimming: 0 bases from V, 12 bases from J; junction bases outside gene matches: 2. Sequences SGDLS (CDR1) and YYNGEE (CDR2) are obtained from the germline V gene. High-throughput TCR beta sequencing profiled peripheral blood CD8+ and CD4+ T cells from healthy donors, Susac syndrome patients and multiple sclerosis patients. The Susac syndrome patients fulfilled recently defined diagnostic criteria for either definite or probable disease. CD8+ TEMRA cells were enriched by FACS, while bulk CD8+ and CD4+ T cells were purified by magnetic negative isolation. Blood was collected in EDTA tubes and processed within 24 hours, with PBMCs isolated through density gradient centrifugation. PBMCs intended for TCR sequencing were cryopreserved in liquid nitrogen and were subsequently thawed in a 37 degrees C water bath. A purity of at least 90% was achieved for sorted or isolated CD4+, CD8+ and CD8+ TEMRA cells.

Here the chain combines TRBV9 and TRBJ2-6; 8 bases in the middle match TRBD1. The receptor was isolated from a human donor with Susac syndrome. The sample taken for sequencing was CD4+ T cells from PBMCs. The nucleotide sequence is TGTGCCAGCAGCGTAGAGGGGACAGGCGTCCTGACTTTC. This gives the protein CASSVEGTGVLTF. Where the CDR3 stops, the reference TRBV9 and TRBJ2-6 genes take over; the full variable domain is DSGVTQTPKHLITATGQRVTLRCSPRSGDLSVYWYQQSLDQGLQFLIQYYNGEERAKGNILERFSAQQFPDLHSELNLSSLELGDSALYFCASSVEGTGVLTFGAGSRLTVL.